The present TCR beta chain was sequenced within a study of liver allograft versus peripheral blood T cells. For the study at large: The authors compared T cell receptor repertoires in transplanted livers with recipients' peripheral blood repertoires. Whole-study results and caveats: Reportedly, the T cell receptor repertoires present inside liver allografts differed from those in peripheral blood.

TCRdb reprocessed the reads via MiXCR and lists one record per CDR3 protein. The table lists over 9,000 distinct CDR3 sequences, 15% to 20% of them singletons. By sample share, this clonotype is medium-sized. Its antigen is currently unknown. V dropped 6 bases and J dropped 1; count of bases not matched to a gene: 5. Germline V gives CDR1 MNHEY, CDR2 SVGEGT. The CDR3 totals 14 residues. This chain links TRBV6-2 or TRBV6-3 with TRBJ1-2; 7 nucleotides line up with TRBD1. The clonotype comes from a human patient who had a liver transplant. Some T cells may be transferred from the graft donor. This chain's CDR3 is CASRTGSFNYGYTF. The DNA of the CDR3 is TGTGCCAGCAGGACAGGGAGCTTTAACTATGGCTACACCTTC.